Shown below are 23 T cell receptor beta chains from a single sample sequenced in a study of identical twins. TCRdb reanalysed the 5' RACE reads using MiXCR and keeps one entry per CDR3 protein. Here the sample spans 350,000 to 600,000 distinct CDR3 sequences, 14% being singletons. The data also belong to a second study, concerning yellow fever vaccine responses in identical twins.

Sample: CD4+ T cells sorted from blood. The receptors derive from a woman between 18 and 29 years old in good health.

The gene calls are TRBV7-2 and TRBJ1-2, with TRBD1 identical over 7 bases. Trimming at V came to 3 bases and at J to 5 bases, leaving 9 bases not matched to a gene. The CDR3 is made up of 15 amino acids. Germline-derived CDR1 and CDR2 are SGHTA and FQGNSA. The CDR3 reads CASSLGGGTDYGYTF. The CDR3 bases are TGTGCCAGCAGCTTGGGTGGGGGGACAGATTATGGCTACACCTTC.

This clonotype was observed a handful of times. The chain has TRBV12-3 or TRBV12-4 and TRBJ1-1; D is perhaps TRBD1 (6 bases). This CDR3 is built from 13 residues. V was cut by 5 bases and J by 8 bases, with 15 bases left in between. Here the CDR3 DNA reads TGTGCCAGCAGTCGATCCTGGGGGGCAGAAGCTTTCTTT. It yields the protein CASSRSWGAEAFF.

The chain carries TRBV5-1 and TRBJ2-2, with 7 bases aligning to TRBD1. The J segment lost 1 base and the V segment lost 7 bases, leaving 4 bases of the junction unmatched. The V gene's germline CDR1 is SGHRS and CDR2 YFSETQ. The CDR3 consists of 14 residues. In nucleotides, the CDR3 is TGCGCCAGCGTCGGGACAGAGAACACCGGGGAGCTGTTTTTT. This codes for CASVGTENTGELFF. The entire variable domain, with the rest obtained from reference TRBV5-1 and TRBJ2-2, is as follows: KAGVTQTPRYLIKTRGQQVTLSCSPISGHRSVSWYQQTPGQGLQFLFEYFSETQRNKGNFPGRFSGRQFSNSRSEMNVSTLELGDSALYLCASVGTENTGELFFGEGSRLTVL.

The rearrangement links TRBV3-1 to TRBJ2-2; TRBD2 matches 10 bases. CDR1 and CDR2 (germline): LGHDT, YNNKEL (reference sequence). With V trimmed by 2 bases and J by 6 bases, 9 bases remained unmatched. The CDR3 contains 17 residues. The CDR3 loop reads CASSQFLAGAPPGELFF. The CDR3 coding sequence is TGTGCCAGCAGCCAATTCCTAGCGGGGGCACCCCCCGGGGAGCTGTTTTTT.

This clonotype has more than one count but fewer than ten. The J gene is TRBJ2-1, the V gene TRBV12-3 or TRBV12-4; weak D call: TRBD1 (5 bases). Trimming removed 0 bases from V and 2 bases from J, with 8 bases in between. This CDR3 contains 15 residues. CDR3 residues: CASSLAGRAYNEQFF. For the CDR3, the DNA is TGTGCCAGCAGTTTAGCTGGCAGGGCCTACAATGAGCAGTTCTTC.

There are many counts of this clonotype. The CDR3 region is CASSQGSGTGNNQPQHF. The CDR3 DNA sequence: TGTGCCAGCAGCCAAGGATCCGGGACAGGGAACAATCAGCCCCAGCATTTT. The V call is TRBV3-1, the J call TRBJ1-5; TRBD1 matches 9 bases. The V gene's germline CDR1 is LGHDT and CDR2 YNNKEL (reference sequence). The length of the CDR3 is 17 residues. V lost 1 base and J lost 3; bases outside the gene matches: 7.

The rearrangement uses TRBV6-2 or TRBV6-3 and TRBJ2-3; either TRBD1 or TRBD2 may fit D (6 bases each). Germline V CDR1 and CDR2: MNHEY, SVGEGT. Deletions cut 2 bases from V and 6 bases from J, with 15 bases between. This CDR3 contains 15 residues. The CDR3 nucleotides read TGTGCCAGCAGTTACCCACGGGGGCCCTTGGATACGCAGTATTTT. Encoded protein: CASSYPRGPLDTQYF.

This clonotype has ten or more counts. One end of the junction is discordant with germline, which a read error may explain. This rearrangement joins TRBV5-1 to TRBJ2-3, with 7 bases matching TRBD2. CDR3 length equals 14 residues. Germline loops: CDR1 SGHRS, CDR2 YFSETQ. CDR3 sequence: CASSLAGGTDTQYF. The CDR3 DNA reads TGTGCCAGCAGTCTGGCGGGGGGCACAGATACGCAGTATTTT.

The V and J genes are TRBV5-1 and TRBJ2-2, with D tentatively TRBD2 (6 bases). The V end was cut by 1 base, the J end by 7 bases, with 20 bases between. Germline V gene data show CDR1 as SGHRS and CDR2 as YFSETQ. The length of the CDR3 is 17 residues. The DNA for the CDR3 is TGCGCCAGCAGCTTGTTCCTGGCGGGATCTGCTGGCGGGGAGCTGTTTTTT. Its protein is CASSLFLAGSAGGELFF. The complete variable domain, with remaining parts taken from reference TRBV5-1 and TRBJ2-2, reads KAGVTQTPRYLIKTRGQQVTLSCSPISGHRSVSWYQQTPGQGLQFLFEYFSETQRNKGNFPGRFSGRQFSNSRSEMNVSTLELGDSALYLCASSLFLAGSAGGELFFGEGSRLTVL.

This sequence joins TRBV2 and TRBJ1-2; perhaps TRBD1 as D (5 bases). The length of the CDR3 is 12 residues. The V end lost 5 bases, the J end lost 6 bases, and 10 bases lay between the germline ends. Germline assignment: CDR1 SNHLY and CDR2 FYNNEI. The CDR3 protein is CASSYSGNGYTF. As DNA, the CDR3 is TGTGCCAGCAGTTACTCAGGGAATGGCTACACCTTC.

This clonotype turned up a few times. The CDR3 reads CASSQDDVRGCYEQYF. As DNA, the CDR3 is TGCGCCAGCAGCCAAGACGACGTCAGGGGATGTTACGAGCAGTACTTC. This chain connects TRBV4-3 to TRBJ2-7; a possible D gene is TRBD1 (6 bases). Germline CDR1 LGHNA, CDR2 YSLEER. This CDR3 has 16 residues. The germline V and J ends were trimmed by 0 bases and 4 bases, with 16 bases remaining between them.

Comments on this clonotype: A much larger clone differs by one base, so this may be a read error. The rearrangement joins TRBV6-2 or TRBV6-3 to TRBJ2-1, with TRBD1 as a possible D gene (5 bases). Germline V gene sequence: CDR1 MNHEY, CDR2 SVGEGT. V was cut by 3 bases and J by 4 bases, with 7 bases left in between. The CDR3 sequence is 13 residues long. For the CDR3, the DNA is TGTGCCAGCAGTTATGGACAATACAATGAGCAGTTCTTC. It yields the protein CASSYGQYNEQFF.

This clonotype was seen a few times. The genes are TRBV7-3 and TRBJ2-3; 9 nucleotides agree with TRBD2. With V trimmed by 6 bases and J by 5 bases, 6 bases remained unmatched. This CDR3 is 14 amino acids long. Germline CDR1 is SGHTA and CDR2 is FQGTGA. Written as DNA, the CDR3 is TGTGCCAGCAGTCAGCGGGGGGTGGTAGATACGCAGTATTTT. Encoded protein: CASSQRGVVDTQYF.

This clonotype came up a few times. The V call is TRBV12-3 or TRBV12-4, the J call TRBJ1-3; 9 bases are a match to TRBD1. The CDR3 is made up of 14 amino acids. J gave up 13 bases and V 4 bases, and 11 bases lay outside the gene matches. The CDR3 region has the DNA TGTGCCAGCAGTTCAACTGGGACAGGGACCGGGATATATTTT. This translates into CASSSTGTGTGIYF.

The chain joins TRBV15 to TRBJ1-5; D is unresolved. The CDR3 runs to 15 residues. The V end was cut by 3 bases, the J end by 6 bases, with 15 bases between. Germline CDR1 and CDR2: LNHNV and YYDKDF (reference sequence). This CDR3 is CATSSRLGKGQPQHF. In DNA, the CDR3 is TGTGCCACCAGCAGCCGGCTAGGGAAGGGTCAGCCCCAGCATTTT.

The table lists this clonotype with a few counts. This chain connects TRBV25-1 to TRBJ2-1, with D possibly matching TRBD2 (5 bases). The CDR3 covers 14 residues. Germline CDR1 is MGHDK and CDR2 is SYGVNS. V shed 2 bases and J shed 8 bases, with 13 bases lying between them. This CDR3 is CASSENSGMYEQFF. The CDR3 nucleotides read TGTGCCAGCAGTGAAAACAGCGGTATGTATGAGCAGTTCTTC.

This clonotype showed up just a few times. The chain uses TRBV12-3 or TRBV12-4 and TRBJ2-7; 7 positions agree with TRBD1. V shed 3 bases, J shed 4 bases, and the junction held 6 bases outside the gene matches. CDR3 length: 14 amino acids. Here the CDR3 reads CASSFSGTEYEQYF. The CDR3 region has the DNA TGTGCCAGCAGTTTTTCCGGGACAGAGTACGAGCAGTACTTC.

This clonotype was seen repeatedly, ten times or more. V usage is TRBV25-1 and J usage is TRBJ2-2, with D perhaps TRBD1 or TRBD2 (5 bases each). The CDR3 consists of 15 residues. Trimming cost V 10 bases and J 4 bases, with 19 bases left between them. Germline assignment: CDR1 MGHDK and CDR2 SYGVNS. DNA for the CDR3: TGTGCCACCCGAGGGGTCGGGACCCGCACCGGGGAGCTGTTTTTT. Residues: CATRGVGTRTGELFF.

This sequence joins TRBV5-5 and TRBJ1-2; no reliable D call. V was shortened by 2 bases and J by 8 bases, with 10 bases between the two germline ends. Germline assignment: CDR1 SGHKS and CDR2 YYEKEE (reference sequence). The CDR3 is made up of 12 amino acids. The CDR3 is CASSFGLGGYTF. Written as DNA, the CDR3 is TGTGCCAGCAGCTTCGGACTAGGAGGCTACACCTTC.

The chain has TRBV27 and TRBJ2-7; TRBD2 might be the D (6 bases). The germline V gene has CDR1 MNHEY and CDR2 SMNVEV (reference sequence). The CDR3 loop spans 14 amino acids. V gave up 8 bases and J gave up 2 bases, with 16 bases separating them. The CDR3 sequence: CASGPEGLPYEQYF. The CDR3 DNA follows: TGTGCCAGCGGACCGGAGGGCCTCCCCTACGAGCAGTACTTC.

The chain is built from TRBV28 and TRBJ2-2, with TRBD2 matching 10 bases. CDR3 size: 17 residues. V was clipped by 7 bases and J by 1 base; unmatched bases: 9. Germline assignment: CDR1 MDHEN and CDR2 SYDVKM. CDR3 sequence reads: CASKSLAGLWNTGELFF. CDR3 nucleotide sequence: TGTGCCAGCAAATCACTAGCGGGATTATGGAACACCGGGGAGCTGTTTTTT.

This chain uses TRBV7-2 with TRBJ2-3; 16 bases map to TRBD2. Germline lookup yields CDR1 SGHTA and CDR2 FQGNSA. CDR3 length: 18 residues. Germline trimming cut 2 bases from V and 5 bases from J; bases unmatched to any gene: 7. For the CDR3, the DNA is TGTGCCAGCAGCTTACCGGGACTAGCGGGAGGGCGGAAAGATACGCAGTATTTT. Amino acid sequence: CASSLPGLAGGRKDTQYF.

This clonotype has just a few counts. V and J are TRBV15 and TRBJ1-4; D remains unclear. CDR3 length: 15 residues. The V end lost 2 bases, the J end lost 10 bases, and 17 bases lay between the germline ends. CDR1 and CDR2 from the germline V gene are LNHNV and YYDKDF (reference sequence). Here the CDR3 reads CATSRSNGVGVKLFF. The CDR3 nucleotides read TGTGCCACCAGCAGAAGCAATGGGGTTGGGGTAAAACTGTTTTTT.